Listed below are T cell receptor beta chains from one sample, sequenced in a study of Graves' ophthalmopathy and Graves' hyperthyroidism. TCRdb passed the multiplex PCR reads through MiXCR, listing each CDR3 protein once. The table records 900,000 to 1,200,000 distinct CDR3 sequences, roughly 35% of them present only once. Material: peripheral blood or thyroid tissue (not recorded which). Receptors were obtained from an adult man with Graves' hyperthyroidism. Each CDR3 is given with its conserved first and last residue. The order of the fields is V gene, clone size, J gene, D gene, CDR3 protein, CDR3 DNA. A D gene is named only where the DNA matches it firmly. Not every row has a clone size; where given, it reads once, few, many or a size class.

v_gene: TRBV25-1; abundance: -; j_gene: TRBJ2-6; d_gene: TRBD2; CDR3aa: CASRLGGPIAGANVLTF; CDR3nt: TGTGCCAGCAGACTGGGAGGGCCAATTGCTGGGGCCAACGTCCTGACTTTC
v_gene: TRBV3-1; abundance: many; j_gene: TRBJ1-5; d_gene: -; CDR3aa: CASSQGDNQPQHF; CDR3nt: TGCGCCAGCAGTCAAGGGGACAATCAGCCCCAGCATTTT
v_gene: TRBV30; abundance: -; j_gene: TRBJ2-7; d_gene: TRBD1; CDR3aa: CAQVTGSYEQYF; CDR3nt: TGTGCCCAAGTGACAGGGTCCTACGAGCAGTACTTC
v_gene: TRBV5-1; abundance: -; j_gene: TRBJ2-7; d_gene: -; CDR3aa: CASSLGQAPANSYEQYF; CDR3nt: TGCGCCAGCAGCTTGGGACAGGCTCCCGCGAACTCCTACGAGCAGTACTTC
v_gene: TRBV7-9; abundance: many; j_gene: TRBJ2-7; d_gene: -; CDR3aa: CASSLGLSLSYEQYF; CDR3nt: TGTGCCAGCAGCTTGGGACTCTCGCTCTCCTACGAGCAGTACTTC
v_gene: TRBV4-1; abundance: many; j_gene: TRBJ1-5; d_gene: TRBD1; CDR3aa: CASSQRDRAQPQHF; CDR3nt: TGCGCCAGCAGCCAACGCGACAGGGCCCAGCCCCAGCATTTT
v_gene: TRBV6-6; abundance: many; j_gene: TRBJ2-7; d_gene: TRBD2; CDR3aa: CASSYSRGLAYEQYF; CDR3nt: TGTGCCAGCAGTTACTCGAGAGGACTAGCTTACGAGCAGTACTTC
v_gene: TRBV7-2; abundance: -; j_gene: TRBJ2-1; d_gene: -; CDR3aa: CASSLGGDSYNEQFF; CDR3nt: TGTGCCAGCAGCTTAGGGGGTGACTCCTACAATGAGCAGTTCTTC
v_gene: TRBV30; abundance: -; j_gene: TRBJ1-2; d_gene: TRBD1; CDR3aa: CAWRNTGTGGRGGYTF; CDR3nt: TGTGCCTGGAGGAACACCGGGACAGGGGGCAGGGGTGGCTACACCTTC
v_gene: TRBV7-4; abundance: -; j_gene: TRBJ2-5; d_gene: -; CDR3aa: CASSKPGEYQETQYF; CDR3nt: TGTGCCAGCAGCAAACCGGGGGAGTACCAAGAGACCCAGTACTTC
v_gene: TRBV12-3/TRBV12-4; abundance: many; j_gene: TRBJ1-1; d_gene: -; CDR3aa: CASSMTTRAFF; CDR3nt: TGTGCCAGCAGTATGACTACGAGGGCTTTCTTT
v_gene: TRBV10-3; abundance: few; j_gene: TRBJ2-7; d_gene: -; CDR3aa: CASSLDPGGSYEQYF; CDR3nt: TGTGCCAGCAGTTTGGACCCAGGGGGGTCCTACGAGCAGTACTTC
v_gene: TRBV7-6; abundance: -; j_gene: TRBJ2-5; d_gene: -; CDR3aa: CASSLGLTGLQETQYF; CDR3nt: TGTGCCAGCAGCTTAGGACTCACCGGGTTACAAGAGACCCAGTACTTC
v_gene: TRBV6-6; abundance: few; j_gene: TRBJ1-1; d_gene: -; CDR3aa: CASSYRVEAFF; CDR3nt: TGTGCCAGCAGTTACCGGGTTGAAGCTTTCTTT
v_gene: TRBV11-2; abundance: few; j_gene: TRBJ2-7; d_gene: TRBD2; CDR3aa: CASNGLAGNSYEQYF; CDR3nt: TGTGCCAGCAACGGACTAGCGGGGAACTCCTACGAGCAGTACTTC
v_gene: TRBV10-3; abundance: -; j_gene: TRBJ1-2; d_gene: -; CDR3aa: CAISESAEANYGYTF; CDR3nt: TGTGCCATCAGTGAGTCGGCTGAAGCTAACTATGGCTACACCTTC
v_gene: TRBV11-2; abundance: many; j_gene: TRBJ1-1; d_gene: -; CDR3aa: CASRQPGRTMNTEAFF; CDR3nt: TGTGCCAGCAGGCAACCGGGACGGACCATGAACACTGAAGCTTTCTTT
v_gene: TRBV12-3/TRBV12-4; abundance: -; j_gene: TRBJ2-7; d_gene: -; CDR3aa: CASRSFGTLSYEQYF; CDR3nt: TGTGCCAGCAGATCATTCGGGACCCTCTCCTACGAGCAGTACTTC
v_gene: TRBV15; abundance: many; j_gene: TRBJ2-2; d_gene: -; CDR3aa: CATSRPGTYTGELFF; CDR3nt: TGTGCCACCAGCAGACCCGGGACCTACACCGGGGAGCTGTTTTTT
v_gene: TRBV14; abundance: -; j_gene: TRBJ2-5; d_gene: -; CDR3aa: CASSQGGPLEETQYF; CDR3nt: TGTGCCAGCAGCCAAGGGGGTCCCCTCGAAGAGACCCAGTACTTC
v_gene: TRBV12-3/TRBV12-4; abundance: few; j_gene: TRBJ1-4; d_gene: -; CDR3aa: CASSGTTQKLFF; CDR3nt: TGTGCCAGCAGTGGGACGACCCAAAAACTGTTTTTT
v_gene: TRBV10-3; abundance: many; j_gene: TRBJ1-6; d_gene: -; CDR3aa: CAIKTESYNSPLHF; CDR3nt: TGTGCCATCAAAACAGAGTCCTATAATTCACCCCTCCACTTT
v_gene: TRBV19; abundance: -; j_gene: TRBJ2-7; d_gene: TRBD1; CDR3aa: CASSQRQGAIYEQYF; CDR3nt: TGTGCCAGTAGTCAAAGACAGGGGGCAATCTACGAGCAGTACTTC
v_gene: TRBV7-9; abundance: many; j_gene: TRBJ1-2; d_gene: -; CDR3aa: CASSLTGGNGYTF; CDR3nt: TGTGCCAGCAGCCTCACGGGAGGTAATGGCTACACCTTC
v_gene: TRBV5-1; abundance: -; j_gene: TRBJ2-5; d_gene: -; CDR3aa: CASSLVRGWKETQYF; CDR3nt: TGCGCCAGCAGCTTGGTCCGGGGGTGGAAAGAGACCCAGTACTTC
v_gene: TRBV4-2; abundance: many; j_gene: TRBJ1-1; d_gene: -; CDR3aa: CASSQTGATEAFF; CDR3nt: TGTGCCAGCAGCCAGACGGGGGCAACTGAAGCTTTCTTT
v_gene: TRBV5-1; abundance: -; j_gene: TRBJ1-1; d_gene: -; CDR3aa: CASSVNANTEAFF; CDR3nt: TGCGCCAGCAGCGTAAATGCAAACACTGAAGCTTTCTTT
v_gene: TRBV7-9; abundance: many; j_gene: TRBJ2-7; d_gene: -; CDR3aa: CASRGTLAYEQYF; CDR3nt: TGTGCCAGCAGGGGGACGTTGGCCTACGAGCAGTACTTC
v_gene: TRBV10-2; abundance: -; j_gene: TRBJ1-1; d_gene: -; CDR3aa: CASSYMKRADIGYRNTEAFF; CDR3nt: TGTGCCAGCAGTTACATGAAGCGGGCAGACATTGGGTATCGGAACACTGAAGCTTTCTTT
v_gene: TRBV4-2; abundance: few; j_gene: TRBJ1-5; d_gene: -; CDR3aa: CASSQVGVNQPQHF; CDR3nt: TGTGCCAGCAGCCAAGTTGGTGTTAATCAGCCCCAGCATTTT
v_gene: TRBV6-5; abundance: -; j_gene: TRBJ1-3; d_gene: -; CDR3aa: CASYPGRASGNTIYF; CDR3nt: TGTGCCAGCTATCCGGGGAGGGCCTCTGGAAACACCATATATTTT
v_gene: TRBV20-1; abundance: -; j_gene: TRBJ2-7; d_gene: -; CDR3aa: CSASLSRYGGEQYF; CDR3nt: TGCAGTGCTAGTTTATCACGGTACGGTGGCGAGCAGTACTTC
v_gene: TRBV10-3; abundance: few; j_gene: TRBJ2-7; d_gene: TRBD2; CDR3aa: CASKGPLRGRHEQYF; CDR3nt: TGTGCCAGCAAAGGCCCCCTTCGCGGGAGGCACGAGCAGTACTTC
v_gene: TRBV19; abundance: few; j_gene: TRBJ1-1; d_gene: TRBD1; CDR3aa: CASSQDSGGIFKTEAFF; CDR3nt: TGCGCCAGCAGCCAAGACTCAGGGGGGATCTTTAAAACTGAAGCTTTCTTT
v_gene: TRBV2; abundance: few; j_gene: TRBJ1-2; d_gene: TRBD1; CDR3aa: CASSEIGGNVGYTF; CDR3nt: TGTGCCAGCAGTGAGATAGGGGGCAATGTTGGCTACACCTTC
v_gene: TRBV4-1; abundance: many; j_gene: TRBJ1-6; d_gene: -; CDR3aa: CASSHVRTTDNSPLHF; CDR3nt: TGCGCCAGCAGCCACGTACGGACAACAGATAATTCACCCCTCCACTTT
v_gene: TRBV4-1; abundance: many; j_gene: TRBJ1-5; d_gene: -; CDR3aa: CASSQPGGNQPQHF; CDR3nt: TGCGCCAGCAGCCAACCCGGGGGGAATCAGCCCCAGCATTTT
v_gene: TRBV9; abundance: -; j_gene: TRBJ1-1; d_gene: -; CDR3aa: CASSVAGVDTEAFF; CDR3nt: TGTGCCAGCAGCGTAGCAGGGGTGGACACTGAAGCTTTCTTT
v_gene: TRBV29-1; abundance: -; j_gene: TRBJ1-1; d_gene: TRBD1; CDR3aa: CSVQRQGNTEAFF; CDR3nt: TGCAGCGTTCAGCGACAGGGGAACACTGAAGCTTTCTTT
v_gene: TRBV28; abundance: few; j_gene: TRBJ2-2; d_gene: -; CDR3aa: CASSPSTGNTGELFF; CDR3nt: TGTGCCAGCAGTCCCTCGACAGGCAACACCGGGGAGCTGTTTTTT
v_gene: TRBV7-3; abundance: -; j_gene: TRBJ2-5; d_gene: -; CDR3aa: CASSQGARRQETQYF; CDR3nt: TGTGCCAGCAGCCAAGGGGCCAGAAGACAAGAGACCCAGTACTTC
v_gene: TRBV29-1; abundance: -; j_gene: TRBJ2-7; d_gene: -; CDR3aa: CSVGEAGSFSSYEQYF; CDR3nt: TGCAGCGTTGGAGAGGCAGGGAGTTTTAGTTCCTACGAGCAGTACTTC
v_gene: TRBV28; abundance: few; j_gene: TRBJ2-7; d_gene: -; CDR3aa: CASSLVSTEQYF; CDR3nt: TGTGCCAGCAGTTTAGTCTCAACCGAGCAGTACTTC
v_gene: TRBV9; abundance: few; j_gene: TRBJ2-5; d_gene: -; CDR3aa: CASSAPEGGRETQYF; CDR3nt: TGTGCCAGCAGCGCGCCGGAGGGAGGCAGGGAGACCCAGTACTTC